Reported below is one TCR beta chain. This entry comes from a study of shared clonotypes between healthy human individuals. Assay execution proceeded at the deep level. Only in-frame clones appear in the TCRdb table, and some are missing; sequencing was by immunoSEQ multiplex PCR. Among approximately 100,000 clones listed, 67% were seen once. The CDR3 is made up of 15 amino acids. Germline V gene lookup returns CDR1 SGHNT and CDR2 YENEEA. J was trimmed by 8 bases and V by 3 bases; bases with no gene match: 6. The sequencing sample was made of memory CD8+ T cells sorted from blood. Subset specified: CD45RO+ cells pooled with CCR7-negative TemRA cells. This chain uses TRBV11-3 with TRBJ2-1; TRBD2 matches 11 bases. The sequence came from a man aged 30-40 years in good health. CDR3 nucleotides: TGTGCCAGCAGCTTCTTAGCGGGAGGGCCCGATGAGCAGTTCTTC. Protein: CASSFLAGGPDEQFF. The full variable domain, with the rest looked up from reference TRBV11-3 and TRBJ2-1, is EAGVVQSPRYKIIEKKQPVAFWCNPISGHNTLYWYLQNLGQGPELLIRYENEEAVDDSQLPKDRFSAERLKGVDSTLKIQPAELGDSAVYLCASSFLAGGPDEQFFGPGTRLTVL.